Shown below are 10 T cell receptor beta chains from a single sample sequenced in a study of T-cell memory formation after mild COVID-19. TCRdb used MiXCR to reprocess the 5' RACE reads, holding one entry per CDR3 protein. The table has about 210,000 distinct CDR3 sequences, roughly a tenth seen once. Sequencing was carried out using PBMCs or a T cell subset sorted from them (not recorded which). The receptors derive from a man between 18 and 29 years old who had mild COVID-19 (a few samples of this study predate the infection). Cell type and time point are not known.

The chain employs TRBV18 and TRBJ2-7, with TRBD2 matching 7 bases. The ends lost 1 base at V and 7 bases at J; junction bases unmatched: 1. The CDR3 length is 12 residues. Germline-derived CDR1 and CDR2 are KGHSH and LQKENI. The CDR3, as DNA: TGTGCCAGCTCACCACTCGGGAGGGAGCAGTACGTC. Its translation is CASSPLGREQYV.

The J gene is TRBJ1-5, the V gene TRBV19, with 7 bases that match TRBD1. V was pared by 2 bases and J by 8 bases, with 12 bases of the junction left unmatched. CDR3 length: 16 residues. Germline loops: CDR1 LNHDA, CDR2 SQIVND (reference sequence). The CDR3 sequence is CASSIPQGGRGEPQHF. As DNA, the CDR3 is TGTGCCAGTAGTATACCCCAGGGGGGCCGGGGGGAGCCCCAGCATTTT.

The sample holds many counts of this clonotype. The CDR3 DNA sequence: TGTGCCAGCAGCCAAGGTCCAGATACGCAGTATTTT. It codes for CASSQGPDTQYF. The J gene is TRBJ2-3, the V gene TRBV4-2; no clear D. Germline CDR1 reads LGHNA; CDR2 reads YNFKEQ. The V end lost 1 base, the J end lost 4 bases, and 3 bases lay between the germline ends. The CDR3 covers 12 residues.

On this clonotype: A much bigger clone sits one base away, suggesting this may be a read error. The rearrangement uses TRBV5-1 and TRBJ2-3; tentatively, D is TRBD2 (7 bases). This CDR3 has 15 residues. CDR1 is SGHRS and CDR2 is YFSETQ in the germline V gene. The CDR3 DNA is TGCGACAGCAGCGCGACGGGGGGCGGCACAGATACGCAGTATTTT. As protein: CDSSATGGGTDTQYF.

The chain is built from TRBV9 and TRBJ2-3; 8 positions agree with TRBD2. The CDR3 is 18 amino acids. Germline-derived CDR1 and CDR2 are SGDLS and YYNGEE. The ends lost 4 bases at V and 0 bases at J; junction bases unmatched: 13. CDR3 DNA: TGTGCCAGCAGCATGACGATCACGGGGGGGACGAGCACAGATACGCAGTATTTT. This translates into CASSMTITGGTSTDTQYF. Full variable domain (outside the CDR3, taken from reference TRBV9 and TRBJ2-3): DSGVTQTPKHLITATGQRVTLRCSPRSGDLSVYWYQQSLDQGLQFLIQYYNGEERAKGNILERFSAQQFPDLHSELNLSSLELGDSALYFCASSMTITGGTSTDTQYFGPGTRLTVL.

This clonotype was found a few times. The chain carries TRBV18 and TRBJ1-2, with D possibly matching TRBD1 (5 bases). The CDR3 runs 14 residues. Germline CDR1 is KGHSH and CDR2 is LQKENI. V was clipped by 6 bases and J by 2 bases, with 13 bases between them. The CDR3 sequence is CASSPGQRNYGYTF. CDR3 nucleotide sequence: TGTGCCAGCTCCCCAGGGCAGCGGAACTATGGCTACACCTTC.

This clonotype turned up a few times. The rearrangement uses TRBV15 and TRBJ2-7; D gene unclear. CDR3 size: 15 residues. From germline, CDR1 is LNHNV and CDR2 YYDKDF (reference sequence). V shed 0 bases and J shed 2 bases, with 11 bases lying between them. Here the CDR3 DNA reads TGTGCCACCAGCAGAGATCTGAGTGCCCCCTACGAGCAGTACTTC. Protein product: CATSRDLSAPYEQYF. The whole variable domain, filled in from reference TRBV15 and TRBJ2-7, reads DAMVIQNPRYQVTQFGKPVTLSCSQTLNHNVMYWYQQKSSQAPKLLFHYYDKDFNNEADTPDNFQSRRPNTSFCFLDIRSPGLGDTAMYLCATSRDLSAPYEQYFGPGTRLTVT.

The V call is TRBV18, the J call TRBJ1-1; D remains unclear. The CDR3 covers 16 residues. Germline loops: CDR1 KGHSH, CDR2 LQKENI. Trimming left V 1 base short and J 1 base short, with 13 bases between. The DNA for the CDR3 is TGTGCCAGCTCACCACTATTCCCCGGCGGGAACACTGAAGCTTTCTTT. As protein: CASSPLFPGGNTEAFF.

In its sample, this clonotype was seen a few times. The chain joins TRBV6-5 to TRBJ1-6, with D maybe TRBD1 (5 bases). CDR1 and CDR2 (germline): MNHEY, SVGAGI. Trimming pared 0 bases from V and 9 bases from J, leaving 18 bases between. The CDR3 is 17 amino acids. CDR3 bases: TGTGCCAGCAGTTACTCTATCTCCGGGACCTCGGGTTCACCCCTCCACTTT. Translating it yields CASSYSISGTSGSPLHF.

This clonotype was found a few times. The V call is TRBV6-5, the J call TRBJ1-4; D gene ambiguous. V was shortened by 0 bases and J by 8 bases, with 4 bases between the two germline ends. This CDR3 has 12 amino acids. Germline assignment: CDR1 MNHEY and CDR2 SVGAGI. The CDR3 sequence is CASSYSGEKLFF. CDR3 bases: TGTGCCAGCAGTTACTCGGGGGAAAAACTGTTTTTT.